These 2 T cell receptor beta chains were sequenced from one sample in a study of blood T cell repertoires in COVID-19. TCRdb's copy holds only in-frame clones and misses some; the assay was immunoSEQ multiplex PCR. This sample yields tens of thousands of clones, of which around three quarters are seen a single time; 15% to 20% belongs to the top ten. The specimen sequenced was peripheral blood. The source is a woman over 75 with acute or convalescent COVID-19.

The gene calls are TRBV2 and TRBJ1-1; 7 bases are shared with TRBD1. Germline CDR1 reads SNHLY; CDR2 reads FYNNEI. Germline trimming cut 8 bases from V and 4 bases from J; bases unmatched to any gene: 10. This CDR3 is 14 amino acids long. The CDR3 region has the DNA TGTGCCAGCCTTAGACAGGGTGGGGGCACTGAAGCTTTCTTT. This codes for CASLRQGGGTEAFF. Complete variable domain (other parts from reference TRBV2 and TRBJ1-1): EPEVTQTPSHQVTQMGQEVILRCVPISNHLYFYWYRQILGQKVEFLVSFYNNEISEKSEIFDDQFSVERPDGSNFTLKIRSTKLEDSAMYFCASLRQGGGTEAFFGQGTRLTVV.

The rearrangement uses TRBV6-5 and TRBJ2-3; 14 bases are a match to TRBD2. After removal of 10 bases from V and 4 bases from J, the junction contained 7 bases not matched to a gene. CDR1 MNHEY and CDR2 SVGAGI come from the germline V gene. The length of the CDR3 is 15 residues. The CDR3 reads CATSRLAGGADTQYF. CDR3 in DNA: TGTGCCACCTCGAGACTAGCGGGGGGGGCAGATACGCAGTATTTT.